The 2 T cell receptor beta chains given below trace back to one sample, sequenced in a study of cytomegalovirus exposure and HLA in healthy donors. PCR used 60 Vbeta primers and 13 Jbeta primers. Method: immunoSEQ multiplex PCR; TCRdb's copy keeps in-frame clones and lacks some. The sample holds 200,000 to 250,000 clones, under 80% seen once. Source material: PBMCs. The receptor set was obtained from a woman aged 25 to 39 in good health and CMV-seronegative.

The V and J genes are TRBV6-5 and TRBJ1-1, with D maybe TRBD1 (5 bases). Trimming cost V 5 bases and J 7 bases, with 11 bases left between them. The germline V gene encodes CDR1 MNHEY and CDR2 SVGAGI. The CDR3 length is 12 residues. The CDR3 reads CASSRQGLEAFF. For the CDR3, the DNA is TGTGCCAGCAGTCGGCAGGGTCTTGAAGCTTTCTTT.

This clone appeared a few times. The J gene is TRBJ2-7, the V gene TRBV7-9; possibly TRBD2 for D (6 bases). V was clipped by 4 bases and J by 4 bases, with 11 bases between them. The CDR3 is 13 residues long. CDR1 and CDR2 (germline): SEHNR, FQNEAQ (reference sequence). DNA for the CDR3: TGTGCCAGCAGCTCGTCGGACTATTACGAGCAGTACTTC. Amino acids: CASSSSDYYEQYF. The whole variable domain, remainder taken from reference TRBV7-9 and TRBJ2-7, is DTGVSQNPRHKITKRGQNVTFRCDPISEHNRLYWYRQTLGQGPEFLTYFQNEAQLEKSRLLSDRFSAERPKGSFSTLEIQRTEQGDSAMYLCASSSSDYYEQYFGPGTRLTVT.